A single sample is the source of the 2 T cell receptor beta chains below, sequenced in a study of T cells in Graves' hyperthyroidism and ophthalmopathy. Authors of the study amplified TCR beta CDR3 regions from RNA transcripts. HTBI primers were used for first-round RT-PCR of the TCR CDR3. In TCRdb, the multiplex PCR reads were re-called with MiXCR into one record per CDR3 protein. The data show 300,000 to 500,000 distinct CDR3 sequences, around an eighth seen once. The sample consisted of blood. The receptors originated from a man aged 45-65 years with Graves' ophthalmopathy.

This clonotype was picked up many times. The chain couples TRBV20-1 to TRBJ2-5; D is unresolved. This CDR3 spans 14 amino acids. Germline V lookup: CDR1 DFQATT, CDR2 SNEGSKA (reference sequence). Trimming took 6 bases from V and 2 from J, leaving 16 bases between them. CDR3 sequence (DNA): TGCAGTGCCCCCCCTATGACCTTACAAGAGACCCAGTACTTC. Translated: CSAPPMTLQETQYF.

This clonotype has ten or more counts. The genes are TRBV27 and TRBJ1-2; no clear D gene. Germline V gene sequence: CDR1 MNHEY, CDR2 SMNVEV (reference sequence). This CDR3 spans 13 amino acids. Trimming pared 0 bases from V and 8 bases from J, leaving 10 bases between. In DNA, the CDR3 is TGTGCCAGCAGTTTATCGGTGGGGAGCGGCTACACCTTC. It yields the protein CASSLSVGSGYTF.